This T cell receptor (beta chain) was recovered during a study of blood T cell repertoires in COVID-19. In the study overall: PBMCs, B-cell-depleted T cells, or T cells were the source of the cDNA or gDNA that made up the material.

Clones were sequenced by immunoSEQ multiplex PCR, and TCRdb holds only the in-frame ones, with some missing. The sample yields about 57,000 clones, about 80% seen once. There are 15 residues in the CDR3. Germline V gene lookup returns CDR1 SGHAT and CDR2 FQNNGV. V was pared by 3 bases and J by 6 bases, with 6 bases of the junction left unmatched. The chain joins TRBV11-2 to TRBJ2-1; 9 bases are shared with TRBD2. The clonotype originates from a woman in her sixties or seventies with acute or convalescent COVID-19. Source material: peripheral blood. The CDR3 sequence is CASSFLAGAVNEQFF. DNA of the CDR3: TGTGCCAGCAGCTTCTTAGCGGGGGCCGTCAATGAGCAGTTCTTC.